This record concerns one T cell receptor beta chain sequence. Its antigen is not known. Measured with immunoSEQ multiplex PCR; TCRdb has only the in-frame clones, and not every one. This table holds about 2.4 million clones, approximately 93% found once. Per the germline V gene, CDR1 is MDHEN and CDR2 is SYDVKM. V lost 2 bases, J lost 8 bases, and 9 bases lay in between. CDR3 length equals 12 residues. The donors were adults (healthy and HIV-negative) with no recent acute infections or vaccinations. The split of CD4+ cells yielded CD45RA+ naive and CD45RA-negative memory subsets. The sample is drawn from a study of shared clonotypes between healthy human individuals. Study at large: Donors had three CD4 naive, three CD4 memory, two CD8 naive and one CD8 memory plate apiece.

Study-level findings and limits: Estimated richness values were generally larger in naive subsets than in memory subsets.

The sequenced sample consisted of naive CD4+ T cells from PBMCs. Stated subset: CD45RA+ positively selected. The receptor was derived from a man between 18 and 35 years old in good health. Some clones in this sample may be carry-over from other donors' samples. The V and J genes are TRBV28 and TRBJ1-1; no clear D. The CDR3 is CASSLIPVEAFF. The CDR3 coding sequence is TGTGCCAGCAGTTTAATTCCGGTCGAAGCTTTCTTT.